This is a list of T cell receptor beta chains from one sample in a study of identical twins. TCRdb re-called the 5' RACE reads through MiXCR, storing one row per CDR3 protein. The data contain approximately 210,000 distinct CDR3 sequences, approximately 16% of them seen just once; the ten biggest clones take up 40% to 45%. These data were likewise used in another study, on T cells expressing NK-cell markers.

Input material: CD8+ T cells sorted from blood. The receptors originated from a woman younger than 30 in good health. CDR3s include the opening cysteine and the closing phenylalanine or tryptophan. D genes are given only for firm matches. Size is stated for part of the rows, as once, few or many counts, or as a class when the clone is expanded.

>.|TRBV5-1|TRBJ1-1|few
CASSGGGITEAFF
TGCGCCAGCAGCGGAGGGGGAATAACTGAAGCTTTCTTT
>.|TRBV24-1|TRBJ2-1|few
CATSDPDSNEQFF
TGTGCCACCAGTGATCCCGATAGCAATGAGCAGTTCTTC
>.|TRBV6-2/TRBV6-3|TRBJ2-5|.
CASSYPGETQYF
TGTGCCAGCAGTTACCCGGGGGAGACCCAGTACTTC
>.|TRBV19|TRBJ2-7|few
CASSLAGQNSYEQYF
TGTGCCAGTAGTCTTGCGGGGCAGAACTCCTACGAGCAGTACTTC
>.|TRBV7-9|TRBJ2-5|few
CASSLAGRGETQYF
TGTGCCAGCTCCTTGGCGGGAAGGGGGGAGACCCAGTACTTC
>TRBD2|TRBV5-4|TRBJ2-7|.
CASIPPGLAGGMHYEQYF
TGTGCCAGCATCCCGCCCGGACTAGCGGGAGGAATGCACTACGAGCAGTACTTC
>TRBD2|TRBV25-1|TRBJ2-2|few
CASSDLRGRANTGELFF
TGTGCCAGCAGTGATCTTCGGGGGAGGGCGAACACCGGGGAGCTGTTTTTT
>.|TRBV12-3/TRBV12-4|TRBJ1-5|.
CASSLAGALGQPQHF
TGTGCCAGCAGTTTAGCCGGGGCCCTTGGTCAGCCCCAGCATTTT
>TRBD1|TRBV7-6|TRBJ1-6|few
CASSLQPGQGNNSPLHF
TGTGCCAGCAGCTTGCAGCCCGGACAGGGCAATAATTCACCCCTCCACTTT
>TRBD2|TRBV10-2|TRBJ2-5|.
CASGGLALETQYF
TGCGCCAGCGGGGGACTAGCACTAGAGACCCAGTACTTC
>TRBD2|TRBV29-1|TRBJ2-1|few
CSVDSSGTNNEQFF
TGCAGCGTTGACTCTAGCGGGACCAACAATGAGCAGTTCTTC
>TRBD2|TRBV11-2|TRBJ2-5|.
CASSSGTSELETQYF
TGTGCCAGCAGTTCCGGGACTAGCGAACTAGAGACCCAGTACTTC
>.|TRBV9|TRBJ2-5|.
CASSVGGLPRETQYF
TGTGCCAGCAGCGTAGGCGGACTCCCCCGGGAGACCCAGTACTTC
>TRBD1|TRBV7-9|TRBJ1-2|.
CASSTGQPQEGYTF
TGTGCCAGCAGCACGGGACAGCCCCAGGAAGGCTACACCTTC
>TRBD2|TRBV7-2|TRBJ2-1|few
CASSWPPGTSGSYEQFF
TGTGCCAGCAGCTGGCCGCCCGGGACTAGCGGGAGCTATGAGCAGTTCTTC
>.|TRBV7-2|TRBJ1-5|many
CASSLHGYNQPQHF
TGTGCCAGCAGCTTACACGGCTACAATCAGCCCCAGCATTTT
>.|TRBV7-9|TRBJ2-5|.
CASSVLRTQETQYF
TGTGCCAGCAGCGTTTTAAGGACACAAGAGACCCAGTACTTC
>.|TRBV7-9|TRBJ1-4|.
CASSLVTGANEKLFF
TGTGCCAGCAGCTTAGTAACTGGGGCTAATGAAAAACTGTTTTTT
>.|TRBV18|TRBJ1-1|.
CASSPDTEAFF
TGTGCCAGCTCACCAGACACTGAAGCTTTCTTT
>.|TRBV9|TRBJ1-1|few
CASSVGQSEAFF
TGTGCCAGCAGCGTAGGACAGTCTGAAGCTTTCTTT
>.|TRBV10-1|TRBJ2-3|few
CASSDHTDTQYF
TGCGCCAGCAGCGACCACACAGATACGCAGTATTTT
>TRBD1|TRBV9|TRBJ2-3|once
CASSVHRGGTDTQYF
TGTGCCAGCAGCGTACACAGGGGCGGCACAGATACGCAGTATTTT
>TRBD1|TRBV5-1|TRBJ2-5|.
CASSLDFKAGQGYQETQYF
TGCGCCAGCAGCTTGGATTTTAAGGCGGGACAGGGGTACCAAGAGACCCAGTACTTC
>.|TRBV15|TRBJ2-1|many
CATSGQRPDEQFF
TGTGCCACCAGCGGGCAGAGGCCGGATGAGCAGTTCTTC
>.|TRBV2|TRBJ2-1|.
CASTGVGAGHAYNEQFF
TGTGCCAGCACCGGTGTGGGGGCGGGACATGCCTACAATGAGCAGTTCTTC
>TRBD2|TRBV29-1|TRBJ2-7|.
CSAAVLREGLSYEQYF
TGCAGCGCCGCGGTTCTGCGGGAGGGCCTATCCTACGAGCAGTACTTC
>.|TRBV20-1|TRBJ2-7|few
CSANPQTGSSYEQYF
TGCAGTGCCAACCCCCAGACAGGAAGCTCCTACGAGCAGTACTTC
>.|TRBV9|TRBJ1-1|.
CASSVATGNTEAFF
TGTGCCAGCAGCGTAGCTACGGGGAACACTGAAGCTTTCTTT
>.|TRBV7-3|TRBJ2-3|few
CASSLDPTDTQYF
TGTGCCAGCAGCTTAGACCCGACGGATACGCAGTATTTT
>.|TRBV20-1|TRBJ1-1|.
CSADLGSEAFF
TGCAGTGCCGATTTAGGGAGTGAAGCTTTCTTT
>TRBD2|TRBV9|TRBJ2-7|.
CASSPGTSNREQYF
TGTGCCAGCAGCCCGGGGACTAGTAACCGCGAGCAGTACTTC
>.|TRBV11-1|TRBJ2-1|.
CASSRRLEDEQFF
TGTGCCAGCAGCCGCCGACTAGAGGATGAGCAGTTCTTC
>.|TRBV5-8|TRBJ1-2|few
CASSFAAFYGYTF
TGTGCCAGCAGCTTCGCAGCGTTCTATGGCTACACCTTC
>TRBD1|TRBV6-2/TRBV6-3|TRBJ2-1|.
CASSSVPGQGVEQFF
TGTGCCAGCAGCTCCGTCCCGGGACAGGGAGTTGAGCAGTTCTTC
>.|TRBV29-1|TRBJ2-1|.
CSVEAGEIYNEQFF
TGCAGCGTTGAAGCGGGGGAGATTTACAATGAGCAGTTCTTC
>TRBD2|TRBV20-1|TRBJ2-1|few
CSARDSELAVINEQFF
TGCAGTGCTAGAGATAGTGAACTAGCGGTTATCAATGAGCAGTTCTTC
>.|TRBV2|TRBJ2-7|few
CASSEALLGEEQYF
TGTGCCAGCAGTGAAGCGCTTTTGGGGGAGGAGCAGTACTTC
>TRBD1|TRBV3-1|TRBJ2-7|.
CASSQGQGIQYF
TGTGCCAGCAGCCAAGGACAGGGGATACAGTACTTC
>TRBD1|TRBV4-3|TRBJ2-4|few
CASSQAGEGQGSLAKNIQYF
TGCGCCAGCAGCCAAGCCGGGGAGGGACAGGGATCTCTAGCCAAAAACATTCAGTACTTC
>.|TRBV5-1|TRBJ2-1|few
CASSFTLLSDNEQFF
TGCGCCAGCAGCTTCACACTCCTTTCCGACAATGAGCAGTTCTTC
>.|TRBV12-5|TRBJ2-3|.
CASGLPLHTQYF
TGTGCTAGCGGTCTTCCTTTACATACGCAGTATTTT
>TRBD1|TRBV7-2|TRBJ2-7|few
CASGKTGFNEQYF
TGTGCCAGCGGAAAGACAGGGTTCAACGAGCAGTACTTC
>.|TRBV15|TRBJ2-1|few
CATSAKAPNEQFF
TGTGCCACCAGCGCCAAGGCCCCCAATGAGCAGTTCTTC
>TRBD2|TRBV5-1|TRBJ2-7|.
CASNIIAGGMDEQYF
TGCGCCAGCAACATAATAGCGGGAGGAATGGACGAGCAGTACTTC
>.|TRBV6-1|TRBJ2-4|few
CASSVVSLAKNIQYF
TGTGCCAGCAGTGTAGTCAGTCTAGCCAAAAACATTCAGTACTTC
>TRBD2|TRBV5-1|TRBJ2-1|.
CASSFGTSGRREQFF
TGCGCCAGCAGCTTCGGGACTAGCGGGAGACGTGAGCAGTTCTTC
>.|TRBV6-4|TRBJ2-6|many
CASSDRSGANVLTF
TGTGCCAGCAGTGACCGCTCTGGGGCCAACGTCCTGACTTTC
>.|TRBV6-5|TRBJ2-5|few
CASSSNSPSRETQYF
TGTGCCAGCAGTTCCAATTCCCCTTCTCGCGAGACCCAGTACTTC
>.|TRBV9|TRBJ2-7|few
CASSGRVDEQYF
TGTGCCAGCAGCGGCCGGGTTGACGAGCAGTACTTC